This TCR beta chain was found in a study of cytomegalovirus exposure and HLA in healthy donors. General study results and limits: Among TCR sequences, most were rare, though some public TCRs appeared in many donors.

A remark on this clone: Its antigen is not identified.

The PCR contained 60 Vbeta and 13 Jbeta primers. Only in-frame clones appear in the TCRdb table, and some are missing; sequencing was by immunoSEQ multiplex PCR. Of about 130,000 clones listed, around 77% are singletons. Germline V gene sequence: CDR1 SGHTA, CDR2 FQGTGA. The germline V and J ends were trimmed by 5 bases and 3 bases, with 17 bases remaining between them. The CDR3 is 15 residues long. Source material: PBMCs. The chain carries TRBV7-3 and TRBJ2-7, with TRBD2 as a possible D gene (5 bases). The receptor was derived from a woman aged 55-69 years in good health and CMV-seronegative. Written as DNA, the CDR3 is TGTGCCAGCAGCCTGAGTCCGGACTCGAACTACGAGCAGTACTTC. Amino acid sequence: CASSLSPDSNYEQYF.